The 15 T cell receptor beta chains presented below share a single source sample, sequenced in a study of CD8 T cells in Susac syndrome. Random hexamers primed reverse transcription of about 0.5 to 1 ug RNA. Each CDR3 protein is one row after TCRdb ran MiXCR on the immunoSEQ multiplex PCR reads. The sample has about 300,000 distinct CDR3 sequences, 92% seen once. Sequencing was carried out using CD4+ T cells from PBMCs. The receptors derive from a human donor with multiple sclerosis.

V gene TRBV29-1 combines with J gene TRBJ2-2, with 7 positions matching TRBD1. The CDR3 sequence is 14 residues long. Per the germline V gene, CDR1 is SQVTM and CDR2 is ANQGSEA. V trimming: 5 bases; J trimming: 1 base; junction bases outside the gene matches: 4. The CDR3 region is CSVSGQMNTGELFF. CDR3 in DNA: TGCAGCGTTTCGGGACAGATGAACACCGGGGAGCTGTTTTTT.

The chain is built from TRBV5-1 and TRBJ2-5; TRBD1 is a possible D gene (6 bases). The V end was cut by 4 bases, the J end by 3 bases, with 10 bases between. The CDR3 is 13 residues long. The germline V gene has CDR1 SGHRS and CDR2 YFSETQ. DNA of the CDR3: TGCGCCAGCAGCCCGTACAGGGAAGAGACCCAGTACTTC. This translates into CASSPYREETQYF.

This clonotype has more than one count but fewer than ten. The chain joins TRBV20-1 to TRBJ2-3, with a tentative D call TRBD2 (6 bases). Trimming left V 0 bases short and J 0 bases short, with 10 bases between. This CDR3 has 15 amino acids. Germline lookup yields CDR1 DFQATT and CDR2 SNEGSKA (reference sequence). The CDR3 reads CSAREGGTSTDTQYF. CDR3 coding DNA: TGCAGTGCTAGAGAGGGCGGGACTAGCACAGATACGCAGTATTTT.

The V gene is TRBV18, the J gene TRBJ1-1; 7 bases match TRBD1. CDR1 and CDR2 from the germline V gene are KGHSH and LQKENI. V shed 3 bases and J 3 bases; nucleotides not matched to a gene: 7. CDR3 length: 15 residues. The CDR3 loop reads CASSPRQGLDTEAFF. In DNA, the CDR3 is TGTGCCAGCTCACCCCGACAGGGTCTGGACACTGAAGCTTTCTTT.

This sequence joins TRBV7-2 and TRBJ2-7; weak D call: TRBD1 (6 bases). The CDR3 totals 15 residues. Germline-derived CDR1 and CDR2 are SGHTA and FQGNSA. V was cut by 5 bases and J by 6 bases, with 20 bases left in between. The CDR3 coding sequence is TGTGCCAGCAGCGTTAGGCTTTGGGGGCTTAGCGAGCAGTACTTC. Translating gives CASSVRLWGLSEQYF.

This chain connects TRBV3-1 to TRBJ2-7; D unclear. Germline assignment: CDR1 LGHDT and CDR2 YNNKEL (reference sequence). The CDR3 is 12 amino acids. Trimming took off 2 bases at V and 3 bases at J, with 5 bases between the two ends. The CDR3 region has the DNA TGTGCCAGCAGCCAATACGACTACGAGCAGTACTTC. Protein product: CASSQYDYEQYF.

A few counts support this clonotype. The chain couples TRBV6-5 to TRBJ1-6; maybe TRBD1 (6 bases). Germline CDR1 is MNHEY and CDR2 is SVGAGI. The CDR3 has 15 residues. V was pared by 2 bases and J by 7 bases, with 12 bases between. The CDR3 loop reads CASSYVGQLNSPLHF. In nucleotides, the CDR3 is TGTGCCAGCAGTTACGTAGGACAGTTGAATTCACCCCTCCACTTT.

The J gene is TRBJ2-3, the V gene TRBV7-6; 7 bases align to TRBD1. The CDR3 is 15 residues long. Trimming removed 4 bases from V and 0 bases from J; junction bases left unmatched: 4. CDR1 and CDR2 from the germline V gene are SGHVS and FNYEAQ. The CDR3 bases are TGTGCCAGCAGCTCCAACAGGGGTAGCACAGATACGCAGTATTTT. This encodes CASSSNRGSTDTQYF.

This clonotype was observed a few times. The CDR3 bases are TGTGCCAGCAGCTTAGCGACAGGGTATGTAGCTTTCTTT. Residues: CASSLATGYVAFF. The chain carries TRBV11-2 and TRBJ1-1; TRBD1 aligns across 7 bases. This CDR3 contains 13 residues. V dropped 1 base and J dropped 10; count of bases not matched to a gene: 6. CDR1 is SGHAT and CDR2 is FQNNGV in the germline V gene.

This chain connects TRBV7-9 to TRBJ1-4; D is unresolved. The V end was cut by 2 bases, the J end by 6 bases, with 10 bases between. Germline V gene data show CDR1 as SEHNR and CDR2 as FQNEAQ (reference sequence). CDR3 size: 14 residues. CDR3 coding DNA: TGTGCCAGCAGCTTAACTGGAGGGTATGAAAAACTGTTTTTT. This codes for CASSLTGGYEKLFF. The full variable domain, in which reference TRBV7-9 and TRBJ1-4 provide the parts outside the CDR3, is DTGVSQNPRHKITKRGQNVTFRCDPISEHNRLYWYRQTLGQGPEFLTYFQNEAQLEKSRLLSDRFSAERPKGSFSTLEIQRTEQGDSAMYLCASSLTGGYEKLFFGSGTQLSVL.

The chain carries TRBV30 and TRBJ2-1, with TRBD2 matching over 13 bases. The CDR3 runs to 17 residues. The junction had 5 bases not matched to a gene; V was cut back by 3 bases and J by 0 bases. Germline V lookup: CDR1 GTSNPN, CDR2 SVGIG (reference sequence). CDR3 bases: TGTGCCTGGAGGGGGACTAGCGGGACCCCCTCCTACAATGAGCAGTTCTTC. This encodes CAWRGTSGTPSYNEQFF.

This clonotype occurred once. CDR3 bases: TGTGCCAGCAGCTCTAGACTTGGACAGGGGAATCAGCCCCAGCATTTT. Translated, it gives CASSSRLGQGNQPQHF. This chain uses TRBV7-8 with TRBJ1-5; 9 nucleotides match TRBD1. With 4 bases clipped from V and 4 bases from J, the junction kept 8 bases outside the gene matches. Germline loops: CDR1 SGHVS, CDR2 FQNEAQ. CDR3 length equals 16 residues. The full variable domain, with the rest looked up from reference TRBV7-8 and TRBJ1-5, is GAGVSQSPRYKVAKRGQDVALRCDPISGHVSLFWYQQALGQGPEFLTYFQNEAQLDKSGLPSDRFFAERPEGSVSTLKIQRTQQEDSAVYLCASSSRLGQGNQPQHFGDGTRLSIL.

The chain uses TRBV7-2 and TRBJ1-6, with a weak D call TRBD1 (5 bases). Trimming took 6 bases from V and 7 from J, leaving 16 bases between them. Germline CDR1 and CDR2: SGHTA and FQGNSA. The CDR3 sequence is 15 residues long. The chain's CDR3 is CASSLDGTANSPLHF. The CDR3 nucleotides read TGTGCCAGCAGTCTCGACGGGACGGCGAATTCACCCCTCCACTTT. Combining the CDR3 with reference TRBV7-2 and TRBJ1-6 gives the whole variable domain GAGVSQSPSNKVTEKGKDVELRCDPISGHTALYWYRQSLGQGLEFLIYFQGNSAPDKSGLPSDRFSAERTGGSVSTLTIQRTQQEDSAVYLCASSLDGTANSPLHFGNGTRLTVT.

The rearrangement joins TRBV7-2 to TRBJ2-6; D unclear. The V end was cut by 2 bases, the J end by 0 bases, with 5 bases between. Germline CDR1 SGHTA, CDR2 FQGNSA. The length of the CDR3 is 15 residues. The CDR3 sequence: CASSLWVSGANVLTF. The CDR3 DNA follows: TGTGCCAGCAGCTTATGGGTCTCTGGGGCCAACGTCCTGACTTTC.

The chain links TRBV2 to TRBJ2-1, with TRBD2 matching over 13 bases. This CDR3 has 16 residues. Germline V gene sequence: CDR1 SNHLY, CDR2 FYNNEI. V shed 7 bases, J shed 7 bases, and the junction held 10 bases outside the gene matches. This chain's CDR3 is CASIGLAGDFRNEQFF. The CDR3 region has the DNA TGTGCCAGCATCGGACTAGCGGGAGATTTCAGAAATGAGCAGTTCTTC.